Given below is one TCR beta chain in context. This CDR3 has 14 amino acids. In germline, CDR1 is SGHNT, CDR2 YENEEA. Between the trimmed V and J ends, which lost 5 bases and 1 base, there was a span of 11 bases. The sample originates from a study of blood T cell repertoires in COVID-19. Study overall: Italy, Spain and the United States were the sources of the convalescent and acute COVID-19 samples. PBMCs, B-cell-depleted T cells, or T cells were the source of the cDNA or gDNA that made up the material.

As originally analysed: Estimation of nucleated cell counts was performed using reference gene primer amplification. Using immunoSEQ multiplex PCR, the repertoire was profiled, and TCRdb retains in-frame clones only, with some absent. That table gives V, J and clone size, and the DNA gave D and trimming. The sample shows under 95,000 clones, 87% of them seen only once. The chain couples TRBV11-3 to TRBJ1-1; TRBD1 might be the D (6 bases). Specimen: peripheral blood. This TCR was recovered from a woman aged 80 or older with acute or convalescent COVID-19. In DNA, the CDR3 is TGTGCCAGCAGCCCGGGACATTCGAACACTGAAGCTTTCTTT. It codes for CASSPGHSNTEAFF. Filled out from reference TRBV11-3 and TRBJ1-1, the complete variable domain reads EAGVVQSPRYKIIEKKQPVAFWCNPISGHNTLYWYLQNLGQGPELLIRYENEEAVDDSQLPKDRFSAERLKGVDSTLKIQPAELGDSAVYLCASSPGHSNTEAFFGQGTRLTVV.